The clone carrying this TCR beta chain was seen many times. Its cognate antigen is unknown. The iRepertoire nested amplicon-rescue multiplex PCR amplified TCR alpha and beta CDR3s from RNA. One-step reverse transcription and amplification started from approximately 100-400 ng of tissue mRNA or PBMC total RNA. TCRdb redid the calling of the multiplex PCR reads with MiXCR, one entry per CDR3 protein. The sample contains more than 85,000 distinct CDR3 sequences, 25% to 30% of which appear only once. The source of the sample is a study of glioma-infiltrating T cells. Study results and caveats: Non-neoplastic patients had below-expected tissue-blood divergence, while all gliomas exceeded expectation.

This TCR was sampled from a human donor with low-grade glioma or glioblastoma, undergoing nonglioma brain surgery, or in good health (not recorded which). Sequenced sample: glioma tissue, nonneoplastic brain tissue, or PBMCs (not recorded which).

The CDR3 sequence is CASSRDPNQPQHF. The CDR3 DNA is TGTGCCAGTAGTCGGGACCCCAATCAGCCCCAGCATTTT. The chain is built from TRBV19 and TRBJ1-5, with D possibly matching TRBD1 (5 bases). V was cut by 5 bases and J by 3 bases, with 8 bases left in between. The CDR3 covers 13 residues. Germline loops: CDR1 LNHDA, CDR2 SQIVND (reference sequence). The full variable domain, rest sourced from reference TRBV19 and TRBJ1-5, is DGGITQSPKYLFRKEGQNVTLSCEQNLNHDAMYWYRQDPGQGLRLIYYSQIVNDFQKGDIAEGYSVSREKKESFPLTVTSAQKNPTAFYLCASSRDPNQPQHFGDGTRLSIL.